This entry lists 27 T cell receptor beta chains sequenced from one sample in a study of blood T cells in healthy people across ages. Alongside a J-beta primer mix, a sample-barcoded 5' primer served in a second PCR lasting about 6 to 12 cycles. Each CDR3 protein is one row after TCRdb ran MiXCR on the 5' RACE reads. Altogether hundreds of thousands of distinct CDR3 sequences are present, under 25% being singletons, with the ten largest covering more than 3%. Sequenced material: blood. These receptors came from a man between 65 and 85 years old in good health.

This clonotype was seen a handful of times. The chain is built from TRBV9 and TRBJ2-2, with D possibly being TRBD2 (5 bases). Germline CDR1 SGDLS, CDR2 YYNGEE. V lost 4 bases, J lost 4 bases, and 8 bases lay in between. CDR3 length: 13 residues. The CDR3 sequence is CASSTTSTGELFF. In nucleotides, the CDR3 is TGTGCCAGCAGCACAACTAGCACCGGGGAGCTGTTTTTT.

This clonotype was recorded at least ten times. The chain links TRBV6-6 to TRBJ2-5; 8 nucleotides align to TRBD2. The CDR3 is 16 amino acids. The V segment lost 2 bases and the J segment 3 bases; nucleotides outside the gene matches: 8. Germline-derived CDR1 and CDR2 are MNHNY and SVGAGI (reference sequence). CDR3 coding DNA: TGTGCCAGCAGTTACGGGGTAGCGGGAAGAAAAGAGACCCAGTACTTC. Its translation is CASSYGVAGRKETQYF.

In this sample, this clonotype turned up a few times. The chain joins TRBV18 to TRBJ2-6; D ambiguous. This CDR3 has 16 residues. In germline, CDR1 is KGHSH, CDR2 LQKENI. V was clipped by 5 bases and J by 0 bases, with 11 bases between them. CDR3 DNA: TGTGCCAGCTCAGGCGTGCGGATCTCTGGGGCCAACGTCCTGACTTTC. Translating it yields CASSGVRISGANVLTF.

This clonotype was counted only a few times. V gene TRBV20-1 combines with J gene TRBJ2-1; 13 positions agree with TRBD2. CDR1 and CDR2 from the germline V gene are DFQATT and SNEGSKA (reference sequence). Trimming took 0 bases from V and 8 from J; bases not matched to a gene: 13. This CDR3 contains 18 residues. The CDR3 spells CSARDPGPRTSGRYEQFF. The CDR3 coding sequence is TGCAGTGCTAGAGACCCTGGTCCCCGGACTAGCGGGAGATATGAGCAGTTCTTC.

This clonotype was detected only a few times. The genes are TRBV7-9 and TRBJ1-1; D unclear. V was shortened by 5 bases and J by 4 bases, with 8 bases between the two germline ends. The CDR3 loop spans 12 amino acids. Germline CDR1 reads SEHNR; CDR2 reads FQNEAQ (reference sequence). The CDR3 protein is CASSQDATEAFF. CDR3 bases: TGTGCCAGCAGCCAGGATGCCACTGAAGCTTTCTTT. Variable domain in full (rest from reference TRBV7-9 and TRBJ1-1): DTGVSQNPRHKITKRGQNVTFRCDPISEHNRLYWYRQTLGQGPEFLTYFQNEAQLEKSRLLSDRFSAERPKGSFSTLEIQRTEQGDSAMYLCASSQDATEAFFGQGTRLTVV.

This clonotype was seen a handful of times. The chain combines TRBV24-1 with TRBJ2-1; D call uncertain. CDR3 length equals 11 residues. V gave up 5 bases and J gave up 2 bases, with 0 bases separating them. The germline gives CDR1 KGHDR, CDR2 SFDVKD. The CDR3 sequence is CATSAYNEQFF. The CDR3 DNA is TGTGCCACCAGTGCCTACAATGAGCAGTTCTTC.

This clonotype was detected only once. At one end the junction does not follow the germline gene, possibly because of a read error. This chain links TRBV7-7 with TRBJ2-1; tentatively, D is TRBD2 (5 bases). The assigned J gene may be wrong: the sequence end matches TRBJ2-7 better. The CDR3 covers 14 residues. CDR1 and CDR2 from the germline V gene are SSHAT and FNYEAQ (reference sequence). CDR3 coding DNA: TGTGCTAGCAGCTTAGCCCCAGCGGTGGGCGAGCAGTACTTC. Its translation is CASSLAPAVGEQYF.

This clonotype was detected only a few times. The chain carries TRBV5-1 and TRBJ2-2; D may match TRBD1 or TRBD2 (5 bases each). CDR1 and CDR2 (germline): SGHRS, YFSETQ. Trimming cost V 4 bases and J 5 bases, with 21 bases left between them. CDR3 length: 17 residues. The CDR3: CASSLGQLGVITGELFF. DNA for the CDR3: TGCGCCAGCAGCCTTGGACAATTGGGGGTTATAACCGGGGAGCTGTTTTTT.

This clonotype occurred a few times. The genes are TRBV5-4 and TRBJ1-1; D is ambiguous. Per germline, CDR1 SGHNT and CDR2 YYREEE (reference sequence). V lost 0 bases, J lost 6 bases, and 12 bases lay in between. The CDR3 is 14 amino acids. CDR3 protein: CASSLVDGSPEAFF. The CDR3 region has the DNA TGTGCCAGCAGCTTGGTGGATGGGAGCCCTGAAGCTTTCTTT.

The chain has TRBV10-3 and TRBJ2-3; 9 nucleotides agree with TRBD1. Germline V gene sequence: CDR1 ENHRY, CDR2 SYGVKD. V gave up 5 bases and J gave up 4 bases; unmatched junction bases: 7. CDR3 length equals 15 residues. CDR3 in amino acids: CAISTGQGRADTQYF. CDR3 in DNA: TGTGCCATCAGTACGGGACAGGGAAGGGCAGATACGCAGTATTTT.

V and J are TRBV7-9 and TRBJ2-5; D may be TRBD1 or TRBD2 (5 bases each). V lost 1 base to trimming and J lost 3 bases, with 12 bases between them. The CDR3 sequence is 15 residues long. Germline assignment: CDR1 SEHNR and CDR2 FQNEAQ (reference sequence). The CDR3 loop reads CASSLDGGWEETQYF. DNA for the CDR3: TGTGCCAGCAGCTTAGATGGGGGTTGGGAAGAGACCCAGTACTTC.

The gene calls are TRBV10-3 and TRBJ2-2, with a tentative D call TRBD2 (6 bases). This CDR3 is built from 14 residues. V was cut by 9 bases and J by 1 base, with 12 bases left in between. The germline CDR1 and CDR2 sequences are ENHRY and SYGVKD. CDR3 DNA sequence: TGTGCCATAACGGGGGTGGGGAACACCGGGGAGCTGTTTTTT. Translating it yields CAITGVGNTGELFF.

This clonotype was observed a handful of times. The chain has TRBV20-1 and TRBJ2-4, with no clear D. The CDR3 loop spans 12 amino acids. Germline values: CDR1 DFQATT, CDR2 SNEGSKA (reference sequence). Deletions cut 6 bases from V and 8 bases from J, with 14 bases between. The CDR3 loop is CSATTPEHIQYF. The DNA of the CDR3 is TGCAGTGCCACCACCCCGGAGCACATTCAGTACTTC.

The CDR3 DNA reads TGTGCCATCTTCCCGGGAGGAGACACAGATACGCAGTATTTT. Translation: CAIFPGGDTDTQYF. The chain carries TRBV10-3 and TRBJ2-3, with 7 bases matching TRBD2. Germline V lookup: CDR1 ENHRY, CDR2 SYGVKD. This CDR3 has 14 amino acids. Germline trimming cut 8 bases from V and 2 bases from J; bases unmatched to any gene: 7.

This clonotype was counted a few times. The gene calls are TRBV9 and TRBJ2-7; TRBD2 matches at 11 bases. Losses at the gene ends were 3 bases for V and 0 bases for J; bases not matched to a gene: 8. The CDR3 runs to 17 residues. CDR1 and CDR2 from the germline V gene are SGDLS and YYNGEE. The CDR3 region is CASSANVAGGSSYEQYF. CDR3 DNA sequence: TGTGCCAGCAGCGCGAACGTAGCGGGAGGGTCCTCCTACGAGCAGTACTTC.

The CDR3 sequence is CSARDPTTGIDNEQFF. The CDR3 DNA is TGCAGTGCTAGAGATCCTACGACAGGAATAGACAATGAGCAGTTCTTC. The chain recombines TRBV20-1 with TRBJ2-1; tentative D call: TRBD1 (6 bases). CDR1 is DFQATT, CDR2 SNEGSKA, per germline (reference sequence). V was shortened by 0 bases and J by 5 bases, with 17 bases between the two germline ends. The CDR3 is 16 amino acids.

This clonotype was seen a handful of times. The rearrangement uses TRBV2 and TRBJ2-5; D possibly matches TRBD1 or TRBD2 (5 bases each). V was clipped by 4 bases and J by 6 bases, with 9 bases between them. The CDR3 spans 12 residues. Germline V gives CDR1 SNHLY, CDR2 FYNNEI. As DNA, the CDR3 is TGTGCCAGCAGTGCCCGGGACCAGACCCAGTACTTC. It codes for CASSARDQTQYF.

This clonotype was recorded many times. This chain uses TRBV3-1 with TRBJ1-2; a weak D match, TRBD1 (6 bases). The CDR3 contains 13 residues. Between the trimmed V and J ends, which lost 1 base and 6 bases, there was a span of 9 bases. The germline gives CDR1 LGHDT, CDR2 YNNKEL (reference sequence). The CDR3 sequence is CASSQGTDHGYTF. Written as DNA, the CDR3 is TGTGCCAGCAGCCAAGGGACAGACCATGGCTACACCTTC.

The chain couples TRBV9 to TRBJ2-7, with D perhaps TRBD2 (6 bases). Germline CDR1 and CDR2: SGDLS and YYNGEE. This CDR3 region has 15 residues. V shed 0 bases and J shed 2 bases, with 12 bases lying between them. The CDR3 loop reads CASSVDTGRTYEQYF. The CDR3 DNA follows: TGTGCCAGCAGCGTAGACACCGGGAGAACCTACGAGCAGTACTTC.

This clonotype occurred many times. The CDR3 coding sequence is TGTGCCAGCAGTTTAAGACTAGCGGGAGGAGGTTGCGAGCAGTACTTC. As protein: CASSLRLAGGGCEQYF. V gene TRBV27 combines with J gene TRBJ2-7, with TRBD2 identical over 13 bases. The germline CDR1 and CDR2 sequences are MNHEY and SMNVEV (reference sequence). The length of the CDR3 is 16 residues. V lost 2 bases to trimming and J lost 6 bases; unmatched junction nucleotides: 7.

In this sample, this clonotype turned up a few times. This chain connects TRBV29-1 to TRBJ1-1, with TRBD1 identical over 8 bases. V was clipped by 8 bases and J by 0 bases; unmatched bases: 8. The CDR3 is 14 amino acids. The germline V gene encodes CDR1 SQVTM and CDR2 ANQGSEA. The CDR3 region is CSTRTGTMNTEAFF. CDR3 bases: TGCAGCACCCGGACAGGGACCATGAACACTGAAGCTTTCTTT.

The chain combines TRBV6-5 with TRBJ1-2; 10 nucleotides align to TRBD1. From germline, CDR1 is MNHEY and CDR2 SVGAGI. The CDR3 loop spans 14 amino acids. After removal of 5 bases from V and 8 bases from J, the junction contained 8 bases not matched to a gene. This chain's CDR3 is CASSPGTGEGGYTF. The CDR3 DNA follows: TGTGCCAGCAGTCCCGGGACAGGGGAAGGAGGCTACACCTTC.

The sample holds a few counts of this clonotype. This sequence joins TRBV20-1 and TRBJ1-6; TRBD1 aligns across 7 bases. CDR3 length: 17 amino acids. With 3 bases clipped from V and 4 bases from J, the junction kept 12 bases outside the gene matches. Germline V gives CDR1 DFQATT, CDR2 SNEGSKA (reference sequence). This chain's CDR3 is CSASPTRQGLYNSPLHF. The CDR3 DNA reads TGCAGTGCTAGCCCTACCCGACAGGGACTTTATAATTCACCCCTCCACTTT.

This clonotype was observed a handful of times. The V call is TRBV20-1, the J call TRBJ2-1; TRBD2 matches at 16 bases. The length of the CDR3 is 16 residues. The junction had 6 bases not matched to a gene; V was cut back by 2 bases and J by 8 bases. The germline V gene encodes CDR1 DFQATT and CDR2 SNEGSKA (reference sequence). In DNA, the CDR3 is TGCAGTGCTAGAAAGGGACTAGCGGGAGGGAGAGATGAGCAGTTCTTC. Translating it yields CSARKGLAGGRDEQFF.

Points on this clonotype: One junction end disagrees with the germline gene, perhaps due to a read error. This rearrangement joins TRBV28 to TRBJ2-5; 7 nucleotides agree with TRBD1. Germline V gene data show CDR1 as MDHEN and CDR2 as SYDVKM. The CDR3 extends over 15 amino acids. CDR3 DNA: TGTGCCGGCAGTTCCCCCAAGGGGGCAGGAGAGACCCAGTACTTC. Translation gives CAGSSPKGAGETQYF. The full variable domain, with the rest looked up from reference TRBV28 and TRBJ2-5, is DVKVTQSSRYLVKRTGEKVFLECVQDMDHENMFWYRQDPGLGLRLIYFSYDVKMKEKGDIPEGYSVSREKKERFSLILESASTNQTSMYLCAGSSPKGAGETQYFGPGTRLLVL.

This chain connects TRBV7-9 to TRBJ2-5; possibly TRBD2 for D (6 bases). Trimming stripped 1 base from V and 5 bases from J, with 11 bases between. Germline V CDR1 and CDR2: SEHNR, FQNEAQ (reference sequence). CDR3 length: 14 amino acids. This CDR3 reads CASSLVLAMETQYF. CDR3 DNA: TGTGCCAGCAGCTTAGTTCTAGCGATGGAGACCCAGTACTTC.

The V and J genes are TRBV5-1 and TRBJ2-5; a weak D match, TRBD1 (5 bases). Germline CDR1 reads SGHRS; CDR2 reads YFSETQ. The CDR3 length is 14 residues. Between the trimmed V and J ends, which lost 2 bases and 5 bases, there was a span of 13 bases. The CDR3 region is CASSFNPAGETQYF. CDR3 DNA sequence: TGCGCCAGCAGCTTTAACCCGGCAGGGGAGACCCAGTACTTC.